This TCR beta chain stems from a study of blood T cell repertoires in COVID-19. Study-wide context: PBMCs, B-cell-depleted T cells, or T cells were the source of the cDNA or gDNA that made up the material.

The method was immunoSEQ multiplex PCR; TCRdb's version includes in-frame clones alone and lacks a portion of them. Of 75,000 to 95,000 clones listed, around 74% are singletons. This CDR3 has 14 residues. In germline, CDR1 is SGHRS, CDR2 YFSETQ. V lost 0 bases and J 4 bases, leaving 8 bases between the germline ends. The sequence was obtained from a man between 70 and 80 years old with COVID-19, enrolled during active disease. J is TRBJ1-3 and V is TRBV5-1; D gene uncertain. Sequenced input: peripheral blood. DNA for the CDR3: TGCGCCAGCAGCTTGGGAGGGTTAGGAAACACCATATATTTT. Its protein product is CASSLGGLGNTIYF.